The clone carrying this T cell receptor (beta chain) appeared a single time. These data belong to a study of blood T cell repertoires in COVID-19. Study background: The cDNA or gDNA used as material had been derived from T cells, B-cell-depleted T cells, or PBMCs.

Germline trimming cut 4 bases from V and 2 bases from J; bases unmatched to any gene: 12. Germline lookup yields CDR1 SGHAT and CDR2 FQNNGV. This CDR3 region has 17 residues. Original processing notes: Amplification from reference gene primers served as the basis for estimated nucleated cell counts. Profiling relied on immunoSEQ multiplex PCR, and the TCRdb table lists in-frame clones only, not all of them. V and J calls and clone size are copied from that table; D and trimming were computed from the DNA. The table lists about 220,000 clones, 75% to 90% of them singletons. The sequence came from a woman in her late teens or twenties in a cohort exposed to, infected with or recovered from COVID-19 (not recorded which). J is TRBJ2-5 and V is TRBV11-2, with 8 bases fitting TRBD1. Sequencing used PBMCs or T cells enriched from blood (not recorded which). The CDR3 DNA follows: TGTGCCAGCAGCTCATACTCCGGGACAGGTGATCAAGAGACCCAGTACTTC. The encoded protein is CASSSYSGTGDQETQYF.